This TCR beta chain stems from a study of post-analysis software for immune sequencing data. Study background: Several disease courses (relapsing-remitting, secondary progressive and progressive-relapsing) of multiple sclerosis were included. The study's findings and limits: Multiple sclerosis patients showed significantly lower normalized Chao1 diversity than controls did. Under F measure analysis, samples from one preparation batch co-clustered strongly. When patients were compared with controls, 5 or 6 TRBV segments were more frequent, TRBV5-6, TRBV5-1 and TRBV20-1 among them.

The germline CDR1 and CDR2 sequences are LNHNV and YYDKDF (reference sequence). The V end lost 4 bases, the J end lost 3 bases, and 10 bases lay between the germline ends. The CDR3 consists of 13 residues. Researchers reported that TCR beta cDNA libraries carried unique molecular identifiers. T cells, roughly 1 to 10 million of them, yielded roughly 470,000 cDNA molecules. In TCRdb, the PCR reads were re-called with MiXCR into one record per CDR3 protein. Found here are 400,000 to 500,000 distinct CDR3 sequences, more than 30% of them singletons; the top ten hold less than 10%. Points on this clonotype: What it binds is unknown.

The source material was blood. The V and J genes are TRBV15 and TRBJ2-7; D ambiguous. This receptor was identified in a girl aged 2 to 10 with multiple sclerosis. As DNA, the CDR3 is TGTGCCACCAGCAAGGTGGCTGACTACGAGCAGTACTTC. It specifies CATSKVADYEQYF. Full variable domain (outside the CDR3, taken from reference TRBV15 and TRBJ2-7): DAMVIQNPRYQVTQFGKPVTLSCSQTLNHNVMYWYQQKSSQAPKLLFHYYDKDFNNEADTPDNFQSRRPNTSFCFLDIRSPGLGDTAMYLCATSKVADYEQYFGPGTRLTVT.